Each of the 19 T cell receptor beta chains below was sequenced from the same sample in a study of OX40 agonist ivuxolimab in advanced cancers. Generated by immunoSEQ multiplex PCR, the TCRdb table keeps only in-frame clones and is missing some. The sample includes 60,000 or so clones, 75% to 90% seen only once; the top ten take approximately 2%. The sequencing used CD4+ or CD8+ T cells sorted from blood, collected in a trial of the OX40 agonist ivuxolimab. The receptors were sampled from an adult with an advanced solid tumor such as melanoma, head and neck, liver or kidney cancer.

This sequence joins TRBV7-2 and TRBJ2-6, with D uncertain. This CDR3 spans 15 amino acids. Germline loops: CDR1 SGHTA, CDR2 FQGNSA. Trimming stripped 5 bases from V and 4 bases from J, with 12 bases between. CDR3 coding DNA: TGTGCCAGCAGCCCTGAGAGCCTGGGGGCCAACGTCCTGACTTTC. It is translated as CASSPESLGANVLTF.

The gene calls are TRBV28 and TRBJ2-5, with 11 bases lining up with TRBD1. This CDR3 region has 15 residues. V lost 6 bases to trimming and J lost 5 bases; unmatched junction nucleotides: 8. Germline CDR1 MDHEN, CDR2 SYDVKM. CDR3 sequence reads: CASSLGTGGRETQYF. CDR3 nucleotide sequence: TGTGCCAGCAGCCTCGGGACAGGGGGGCGGGAGACCCAGTACTTC.

This clone was seen only a few times. This chain joins TRBV5-1 and TRBJ2-1; TRBD2 agrees at 10 bases. This CDR3 is built from 16 residues. In germline, CDR1 is SGHRS, CDR2 YFSETQ. V trimming: 4 bases; J trimming: 5 bases; junction bases outside the gene matches: 9. The CDR3 loop is CASSPRTSGRNNEQFF. CDR3 DNA sequence: TGCGCCAGCAGCCCCCGGACTAGCGGCCGAAACAATGAGCAGTTCTTC.

This chain uses TRBV2 with TRBJ2-2, with 8 bases that match TRBD2. Germline V gene lookup returns CDR1 SNHLY and CDR2 FYNNEI. J lost 1 base, V lost 9 bases, and 4 bases had no gene match. There are 14 residues in the CDR3. The CDR3 is CASSGTENTGELFF. The CDR3 DNA sequence: TGTGCCAGTAGCGGGACTGAGAACACCGGGGAGCTGTTTTTT.

This chain uses TRBV7-2 with TRBJ2-7; D is unresolved. V lost 3 bases and J 1 base, leaving 7 bases between the germline ends. CDR3 length: 13 amino acids. CDR1 is SGHTA and CDR2 is FQGNSA in the germline V gene. In nucleotides, the CDR3 is TGTGCCAGCAGCTTGGCGGCTTCCTACGAGCAGTACTTC. As protein: CASSLAASYEQYF.

This chain connects TRBV19 to TRBJ2-5; 12 nucleotides agree with TRBD1. CDR1 is LNHDA and CDR2 is SQIVND in the germline V gene (reference sequence). This CDR3 comprises 15 residues. J was trimmed by 2 bases and V by 6 bases; bases with no gene match: 4. DNA of the CDR3: TGTGCCAGTAGATCGGGACAGGGGGCTCAAGAGACCCAGTACTTC. This gives the protein CASRSGQGAQETQYF.

The chain recombines TRBV2 with TRBJ1-5; D call uncertain. Germline V gene data show CDR1 as SNHLY and CDR2 as FYNNEI. Trimming cost V 1 base and J 4 bases, with 2 bases left between them. There are 12 residues in the CDR3. Here the CDR3 reads CASSEVNQPQHF. The CDR3 region has the DNA TGTGCCAGCAGTGAAGTAAATCAGCCCCAGCATTTT.

The chain combines TRBV28 with TRBJ1-4; 9 nucleotides match TRBD1. V shed 1 base and J 8 bases; nucleotides not matched to a gene: 5. The germline V gene encodes CDR1 MDHEN and CDR2 SYDVKM. The CDR3 sequence is 15 residues long. Written as DNA, the CDR3 is TGTGCCAGCAGTTTATCACAGGGGGCTCGGGAAAAACTGTTTTTT. Protein sequence: CASSLSQGAREKLFF.

The V call is TRBV6-4, the J call TRBJ1-2; D is possibly TRBD1 (5 bases). This CDR3 is 13 amino acids long. The germline V gene has CDR1 MRHNA and CDR2 SNTAGT. V was cut by 5 bases and J by 8 bases, with 15 bases left in between. The CDR3 DNA is TGTGCCAGCAGTCCTATCCTGGGGGACGGCTACACCTTC. It is translated as CASSPILGDGYTF.

This chain uses TRBV9 with TRBJ2-7; D remains ambiguous. Per germline, CDR1 SGDLS and CDR2 YYNGEE. Trimming cost V 0 bases and J 0 bases, with 10 bases left between them. CDR3 length: 15 amino acids. The CDR3 DNA reads as TGTGCCAGCAGCGTAGGGCAGGACCTCTCCTACGAGCAGTACTTC. Residues: CASSVGQDLSYEQYF.

The genes are TRBV7-2 and TRBJ2-7; D not certain. From germline, CDR1 is SGHTA and CDR2 FQGNSA. V lost 0 bases and J lost 1, with 10 bases in between. The CDR3 has 15 amino acids. CDR3 sequence: CASSLASRSSYEQYF. The CDR3, as DNA: TGTGCCAGCAGCTTAGCTTCTAGAAGTTCCTACGAGCAGTACTTC.

The rearrangement uses TRBV2 and TRBJ2-6; TRBD1 aligns across 7 bases. The germline V gene encodes CDR1 SNHLY and CDR2 FYNNEI. J gave up 2 bases and V 5 bases, and 6 bases lay outside the gene matches. The CDR3 runs 16 residues. The CDR3 sequence is CASSFTGVPGANVLTF. The CDR3 DNA sequence: TGTGCCAGCAGTTTTACAGGGGTTCCTGGGGCCAACGTCCTGACTTTC.

This sequence joins TRBV19 and TRBJ1-5; 8 bases fit TRBD1. The junction had 1 base not matched to a gene; V was cut back by 3 bases and J by 6 bases. In germline, CDR1 is LNHDA, CDR2 SQIVND (reference sequence). The CDR3 sequence is 13 residues long. Written as DNA, the CDR3 is TGTGCCAGTAGTATGGACAGGGTTCAGCCCCAGCATTTT. This gives the protein CASSMDRVQPQHF.

V gene TRBV5-4 combines with J gene TRBJ2-2; TRBD2 aligns across 14 bases. The CDR3 spans 16 residues. CDR1 SGHNT and CDR2 YYREEE come from the germline V gene (reference sequence). Trimming removed 5 bases from V and 6 bases from J; junction bases left unmatched: 6. The CDR3 loop is CASSSGTSGSAGELFF. The CDR3 DNA reads TGTGCCAGCAGTTCCGGGACTAGCGGGAGTGCCGGGGAGCTGTTTTTT.

The rearrangement joins TRBV5-6 to TRBJ2-6, with 8 positions matching TRBD1. Germline V gene data show CDR1 as SGHDT and CDR2 as YYEEEE. The CDR3 covers 18 residues. Losses at the gene ends were 1 base for V and 2 bases for J; bases not matched to a gene: 8. CDR3 in DNA: TGTGCCAGCAGCTTGCTATATAAACAGGGGGCTGGGGCCAACGTCCTGACTTTC. This translates into CASSLLYKQGAGANVLTF.

The chain links TRBV6-5 to TRBJ1-4; TRBD1 might be the D (6 bases). Germline V gene sequence: CDR1 MNHEY, CDR2 SVGAGI. CDR3 length: 15 amino acids. V was trimmed by 7 bases and J by 7 bases, leaving 19 bases between them. The CDR3 here is CASKDKTGESEKLFF. In nucleotides, the CDR3 is TGTGCCAGCAAGGACAAGACAGGCGAGAGTGAAAAACTGTTTTTT.

This chain joins TRBV7-2 and TRBJ2-5; 8 bases are a match to TRBD1. With 5 bases clipped from V and 1 base from J, the junction kept 3 bases outside the gene matches. Per the germline V gene, CDR1 is SGHTA and CDR2 is FQGNSA. The CDR3 has 14 amino acids. CDR3 loop: CASSAGQAQETQYF. CDR3 nucleotide sequence: TGTGCCAGCAGCGCGGGACAGGCCCAAGAGACCCAGTACTTC. The entire variable domain, with the rest obtained from reference TRBV7-2 and TRBJ2-5, is as follows: GAGVSQSPSNKVTEKGKDVELRCDPISGHTALYWYRQSLGQGLEFLIYFQGNSAPDKSGLPSDRFSAERTGGSVSTLTIQRTQQEDSAVYLCASSAGQAQETQYFGPGTRLLVL.

The chain carries TRBV28 and TRBJ1-1; TRBD1 matches at 11 bases. V dropped 3 bases and J dropped 5; count of bases not matched to a gene: 8. This CDR3 spans 16 amino acids. Germline V gene data show CDR1 as MDHEN and CDR2 as SYDVKM. CDR3 region: CASSFPRTGGRTEAFF. As DNA, the CDR3 is TGTGCCAGCAGTTTCCCCCGGACAGGGGGCCGGACTGAAGCTTTCTTT.

The rearrangement links TRBV20-1 to TRBJ2-1; no clear D gene. Trimming stripped 2 bases from V and 11 bases from J, with 10 bases between. This CDR3 has 11 amino acids. The germline V gene encodes CDR1 DFQATT and CDR2 SNEGSKA (reference sequence). The CDR3 coding sequence is TGCAGTGCTAGAAAGGGCATACAGCAGTTCTTC. Residues: CSARKGIQQFF.